Sequencing of this T cell receptor (beta chain) was carried out in a study of blood T cell repertoires in COVID-19. Background on the study: T cells, B-cell-depleted T cells, or PBMCs provided the cDNA or gDNA that served as material.

Some clones are missing from TCRdb's copy, which holds only in-frame ones; the method was immunoSEQ multiplex PCR. The sample yields some 200,000 clones, approximately 78% seen once. From germline, CDR1 is SNHLY and CDR2 FYNNEI. Trimming removed 4 bases from V and 6 bases from J; junction bases left unmatched: 18. The CDR3 length is 17 residues. The TCR sequence derives from a woman in her thirties or forties with acute or convalescent COVID-19. The sequencing input was peripheral blood. V gene TRBV2 combines with J gene TRBJ2-7, with 7 positions matching TRBD1. The CDR3 spells CASSGTGPNPSPSEQYF. The DNA of the CDR3 is TGTGCCAGCAGTGGGACAGGCCCCAACCCTAGCCCCAGCGAGCAGTACTTC.